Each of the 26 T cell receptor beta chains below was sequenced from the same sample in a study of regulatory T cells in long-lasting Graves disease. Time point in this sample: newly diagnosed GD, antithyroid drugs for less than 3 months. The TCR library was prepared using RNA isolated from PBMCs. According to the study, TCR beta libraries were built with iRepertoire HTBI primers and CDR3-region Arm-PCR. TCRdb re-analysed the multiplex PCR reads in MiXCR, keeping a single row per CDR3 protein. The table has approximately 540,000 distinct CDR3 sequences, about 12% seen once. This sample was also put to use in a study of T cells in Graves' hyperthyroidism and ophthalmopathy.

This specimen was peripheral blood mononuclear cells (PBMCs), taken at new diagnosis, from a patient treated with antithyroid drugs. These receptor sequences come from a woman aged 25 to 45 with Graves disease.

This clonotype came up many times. The CDR3 spells CSAREAGGGYEQYF. The CDR3 bases are TGCAGTGCTAGAGAAGCGGGAGGGGGGTACGAGCAGTACTTC. This chain connects TRBV20-1 to TRBJ2-7, with 10 bases matching TRBD2. This CDR3 has 14 amino acids. Trimming removed 0 bases from V and 4 bases from J; junction bases left unmatched: 3. Germline V gene data show CDR1 as DFQATT and CDR2 as SNEGSKA (reference sequence).

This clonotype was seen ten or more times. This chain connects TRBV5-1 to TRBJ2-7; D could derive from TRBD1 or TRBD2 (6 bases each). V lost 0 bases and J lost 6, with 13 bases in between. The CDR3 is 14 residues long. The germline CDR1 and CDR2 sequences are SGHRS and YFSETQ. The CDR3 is CASSLVEEGVEQYF. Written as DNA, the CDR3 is TGCGCCAGCAGCTTGGTGGAGGAGGGGGTCGAGCAGTACTTC.

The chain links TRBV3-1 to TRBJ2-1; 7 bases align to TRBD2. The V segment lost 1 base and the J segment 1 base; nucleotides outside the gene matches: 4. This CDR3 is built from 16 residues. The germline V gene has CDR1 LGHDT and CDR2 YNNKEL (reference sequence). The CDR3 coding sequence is TGTGCCAGCAGCCAAGGGTGGGGGGGGTCCTACAATGAGCAGTTCTTC. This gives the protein CASSQGWGGSYNEQFF.

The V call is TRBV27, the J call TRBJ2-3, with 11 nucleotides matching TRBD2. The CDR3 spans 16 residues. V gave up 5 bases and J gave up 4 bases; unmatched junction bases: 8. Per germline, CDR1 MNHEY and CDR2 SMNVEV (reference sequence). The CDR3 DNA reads TGTGCCAGCAGTAATACTCTAGCGGGAGGCTCAGATACGCAGTATTTT. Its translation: CASSNTLAGGSDTQYF.

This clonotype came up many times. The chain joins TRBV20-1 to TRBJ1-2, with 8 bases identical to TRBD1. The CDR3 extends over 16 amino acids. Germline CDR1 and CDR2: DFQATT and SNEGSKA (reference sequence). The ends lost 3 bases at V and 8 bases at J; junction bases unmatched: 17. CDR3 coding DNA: TGCAGTGCTAGCCCCACTCCCGGGACAGGCGCTGGGGGCTACACCTTC. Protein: CSASPTPGTGAGGYTF.

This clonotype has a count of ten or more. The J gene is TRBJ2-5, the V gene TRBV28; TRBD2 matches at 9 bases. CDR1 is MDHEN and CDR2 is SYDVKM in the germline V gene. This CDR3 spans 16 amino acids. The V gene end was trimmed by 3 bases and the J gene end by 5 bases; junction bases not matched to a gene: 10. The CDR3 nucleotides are TGTGCCAGCAGTTTGTGGGTAGCGGGAGCCAGGGAGACCCAGTACTTC. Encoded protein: CASSLWVAGARETQYF. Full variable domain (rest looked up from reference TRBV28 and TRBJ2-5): DVKVTQSSRYLVKRTGEKVFLECVQDMDHENMFWYRQDPGLGLRLIYFSYDVKMKEKGDIPEGYSVSREKKERFSLILESASTNQTSMYLCASSLWVAGARETQYFGPGTRLLVL.

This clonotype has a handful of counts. CDR3 sequence: CASSYRNEKLFF. The CDR3 DNA is TGTGCCAGCAGTTACAGGAATGAAAAACTGTTTTTT. The chain links TRBV6-5 to TRBJ1-4; no definite D call. This CDR3 has 12 amino acids. Deletions cut 2 bases from V and 5 bases from J, with 3 bases between. Germline-derived CDR1 and CDR2 are MNHEY and SVGAGI.

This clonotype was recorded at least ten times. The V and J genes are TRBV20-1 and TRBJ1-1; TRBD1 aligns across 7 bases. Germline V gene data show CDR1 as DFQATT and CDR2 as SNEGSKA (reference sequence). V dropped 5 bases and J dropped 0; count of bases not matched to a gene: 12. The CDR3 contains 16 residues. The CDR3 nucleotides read TGCAGTGCTGCAAACGCGAGGACAGGCTTGAACACTGAAGCTTTCTTT. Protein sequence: CSAANARTGLNTEAFF.

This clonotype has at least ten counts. CDR3 sequence (DNA): TGTGCCACCCTCCCGACCCTGAAGACAACTAATGAAAAACTGTTTTTT. Encoded protein: CATLPTLKTTNEKLFF. The chain recombines TRBV6-1 with TRBJ1-4; D is ambiguous. This CDR3 has 16 residues. Trimming cost V 10 bases and J 0 bases, with 18 bases left between them. Germline V gene data show CDR1 as MNHNS and CDR2 as SASEGT.

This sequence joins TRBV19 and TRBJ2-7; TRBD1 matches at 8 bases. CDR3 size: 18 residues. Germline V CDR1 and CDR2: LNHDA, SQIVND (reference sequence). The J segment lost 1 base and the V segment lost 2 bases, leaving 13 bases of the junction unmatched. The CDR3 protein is CASSIQMTGQGLSYEQYF. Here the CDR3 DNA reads TGTGCCAGTAGTATACAGATGACCGGACAGGGTCTTTCCTACGAGCAGTACTTC.

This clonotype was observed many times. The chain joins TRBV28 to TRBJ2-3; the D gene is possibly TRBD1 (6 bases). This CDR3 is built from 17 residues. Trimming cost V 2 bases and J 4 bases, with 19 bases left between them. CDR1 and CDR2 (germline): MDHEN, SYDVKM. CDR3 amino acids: CASSLMGAGSEADTQYF. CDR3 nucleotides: TGTGCCAGCAGTTTAATGGGGGCAGGAAGCGAGGCAGATACGCAGTATTTT.

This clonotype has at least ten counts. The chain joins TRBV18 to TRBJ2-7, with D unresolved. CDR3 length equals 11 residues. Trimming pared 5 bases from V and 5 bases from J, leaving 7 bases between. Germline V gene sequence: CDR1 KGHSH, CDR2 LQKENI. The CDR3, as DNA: TGTGCCAGCTCAACGCATGACGAGCAGTACTTC. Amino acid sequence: CASSTHDEQYF.

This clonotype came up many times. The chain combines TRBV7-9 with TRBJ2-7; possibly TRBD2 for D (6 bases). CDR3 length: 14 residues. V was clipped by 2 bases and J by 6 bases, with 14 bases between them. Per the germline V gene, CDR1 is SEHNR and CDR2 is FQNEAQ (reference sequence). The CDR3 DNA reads TGTGCCAGCAGCTTATCTTCGACTAGAAGCGAGCAGTACTTC. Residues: CASSLSSTRSEQYF.

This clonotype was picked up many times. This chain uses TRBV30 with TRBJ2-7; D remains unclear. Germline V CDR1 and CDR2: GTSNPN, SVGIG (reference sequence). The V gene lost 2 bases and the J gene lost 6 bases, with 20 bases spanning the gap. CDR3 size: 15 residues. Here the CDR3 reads CAWSLDPPFQSEQYF. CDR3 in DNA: TGTGCCTGGAGTCTGGACCCTCCGTTTCAGAGCGAGCAGTACTTC.

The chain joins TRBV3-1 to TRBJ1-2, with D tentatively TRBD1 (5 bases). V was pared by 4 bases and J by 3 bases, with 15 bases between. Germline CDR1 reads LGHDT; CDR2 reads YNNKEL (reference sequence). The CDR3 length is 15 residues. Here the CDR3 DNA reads TGTGCCAGCAGCCCGCGAGGGGACGGATACTATGGCTACACCTTC. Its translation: CASSPRGDGYYGYTF.

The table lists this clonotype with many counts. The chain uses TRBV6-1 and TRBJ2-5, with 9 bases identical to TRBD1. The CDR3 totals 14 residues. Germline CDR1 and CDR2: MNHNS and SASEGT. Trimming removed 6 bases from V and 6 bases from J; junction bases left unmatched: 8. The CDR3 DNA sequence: TGTGCCAGCAGACCAACAGGGGGCGGAAAGACCCAGTACTTC. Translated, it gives CASRPTGGGKTQYF.

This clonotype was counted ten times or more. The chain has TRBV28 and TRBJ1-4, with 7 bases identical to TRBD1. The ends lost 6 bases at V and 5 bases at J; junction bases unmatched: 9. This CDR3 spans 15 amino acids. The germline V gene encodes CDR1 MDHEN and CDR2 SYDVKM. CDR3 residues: CASRQPQGRNEKLFF. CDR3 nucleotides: TGTGCCAGCAGACAACCACAGGGGCGGAATGAAAAACTGTTTTTT.

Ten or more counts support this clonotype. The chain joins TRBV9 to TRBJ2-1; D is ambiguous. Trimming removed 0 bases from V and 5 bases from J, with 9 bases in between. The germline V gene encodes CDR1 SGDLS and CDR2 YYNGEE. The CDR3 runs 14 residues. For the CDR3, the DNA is TGTGCCAGCAGCGTAGTACCGCGAGACAATGAGCAGTTCTTC. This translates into CASSVVPRDNEQFF.

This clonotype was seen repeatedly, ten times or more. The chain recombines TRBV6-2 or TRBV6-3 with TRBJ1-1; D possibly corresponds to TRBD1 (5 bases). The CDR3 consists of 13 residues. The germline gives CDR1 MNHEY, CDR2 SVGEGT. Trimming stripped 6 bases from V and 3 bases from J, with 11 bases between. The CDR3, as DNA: TGTGCCAGCAGACCTCAGGGATACACTGAAGCTTTCTTT. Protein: CASRPQGYTEAFF.

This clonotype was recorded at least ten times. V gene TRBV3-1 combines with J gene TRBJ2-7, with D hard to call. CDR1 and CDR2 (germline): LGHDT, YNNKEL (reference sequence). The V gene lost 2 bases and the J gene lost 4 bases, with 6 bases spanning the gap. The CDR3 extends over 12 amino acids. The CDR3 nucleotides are TGTGCCAGCAGCCAAATCTATTACGAGCAGTACTTC. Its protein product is CASSQIYYEQYF.

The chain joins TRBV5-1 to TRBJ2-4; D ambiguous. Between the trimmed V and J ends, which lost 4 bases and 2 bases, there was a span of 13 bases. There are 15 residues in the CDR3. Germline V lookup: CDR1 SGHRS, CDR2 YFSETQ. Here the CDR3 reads CASSPVGVTKNIQYF. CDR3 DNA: TGCGCCAGCAGCCCGGTGGGTGTGACCAAAAACATTCAGTACTTC.

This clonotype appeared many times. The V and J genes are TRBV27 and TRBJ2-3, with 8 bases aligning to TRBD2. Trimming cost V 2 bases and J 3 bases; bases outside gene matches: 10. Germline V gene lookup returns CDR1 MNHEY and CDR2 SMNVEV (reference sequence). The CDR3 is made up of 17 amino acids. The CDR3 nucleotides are TGTGCCAGCAGTTTACCCCCCGGGAGGGAGGGGACAGATACGCAGTATTTT. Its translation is CASSLPPGREGTDTQYF.

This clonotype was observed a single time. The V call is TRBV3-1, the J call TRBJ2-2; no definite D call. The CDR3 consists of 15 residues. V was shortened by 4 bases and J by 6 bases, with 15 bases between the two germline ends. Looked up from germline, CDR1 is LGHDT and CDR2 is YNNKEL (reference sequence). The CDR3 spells CASSPELRHAGELFF. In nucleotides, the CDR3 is TGTGCCAGCAGCCCGGAACTTCGCCACGCCGGGGAGCTGTTTTTT.

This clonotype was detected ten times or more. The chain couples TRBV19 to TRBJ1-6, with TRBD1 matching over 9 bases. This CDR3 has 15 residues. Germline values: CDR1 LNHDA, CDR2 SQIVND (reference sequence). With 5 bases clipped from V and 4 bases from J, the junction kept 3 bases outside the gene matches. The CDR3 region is CASSPGTGYNSPLHF. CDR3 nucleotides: TGTGCCAGTAGTCCCGGGACAGGGTATAATTCACCCCTCCACTTT.

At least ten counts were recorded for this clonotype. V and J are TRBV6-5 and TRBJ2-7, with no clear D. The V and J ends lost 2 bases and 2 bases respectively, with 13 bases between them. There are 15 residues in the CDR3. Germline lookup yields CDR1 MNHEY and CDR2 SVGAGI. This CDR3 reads CASSYGLGPAYEQYF. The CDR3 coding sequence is TGTGCCAGCAGTTACGGTCTAGGACCGGCCTACGAGCAGTACTTC.

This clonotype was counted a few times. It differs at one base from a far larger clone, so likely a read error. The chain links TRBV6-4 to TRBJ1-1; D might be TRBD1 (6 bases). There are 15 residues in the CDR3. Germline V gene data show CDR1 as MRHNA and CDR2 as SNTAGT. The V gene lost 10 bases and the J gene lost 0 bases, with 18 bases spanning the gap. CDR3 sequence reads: CANQEIGQLNTEAFF. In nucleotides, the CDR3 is TGTGCCAACCAAGAGATCGGACAGTTGAACACTGAAGCTTTCTTT.